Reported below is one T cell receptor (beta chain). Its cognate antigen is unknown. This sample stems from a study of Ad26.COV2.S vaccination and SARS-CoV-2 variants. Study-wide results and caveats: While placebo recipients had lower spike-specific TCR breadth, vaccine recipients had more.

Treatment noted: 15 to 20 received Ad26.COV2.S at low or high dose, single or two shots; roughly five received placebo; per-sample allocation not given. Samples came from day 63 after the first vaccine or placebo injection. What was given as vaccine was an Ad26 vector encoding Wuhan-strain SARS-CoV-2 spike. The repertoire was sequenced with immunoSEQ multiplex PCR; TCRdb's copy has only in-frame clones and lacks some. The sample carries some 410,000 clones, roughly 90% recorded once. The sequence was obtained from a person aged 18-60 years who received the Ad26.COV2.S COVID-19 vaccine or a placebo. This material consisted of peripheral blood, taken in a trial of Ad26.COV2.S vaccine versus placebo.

For the CDR3, the DNA is TGCAGCGTTGAGGGACAGGGTTCCCACGAGCAGTACTTC. Protein: CSVEGQGSHEQYF. V usage is TRBV29-1 and J usage is TRBJ2-7; 9 bases are shared with TRBD1. The CDR3 is made up of 13 amino acids. CDR1 and CDR2 from the germline V gene are SQVTM and ANQGSEA. V shed 3 bases and J 5 bases; nucleotides not matched to a gene: 5.